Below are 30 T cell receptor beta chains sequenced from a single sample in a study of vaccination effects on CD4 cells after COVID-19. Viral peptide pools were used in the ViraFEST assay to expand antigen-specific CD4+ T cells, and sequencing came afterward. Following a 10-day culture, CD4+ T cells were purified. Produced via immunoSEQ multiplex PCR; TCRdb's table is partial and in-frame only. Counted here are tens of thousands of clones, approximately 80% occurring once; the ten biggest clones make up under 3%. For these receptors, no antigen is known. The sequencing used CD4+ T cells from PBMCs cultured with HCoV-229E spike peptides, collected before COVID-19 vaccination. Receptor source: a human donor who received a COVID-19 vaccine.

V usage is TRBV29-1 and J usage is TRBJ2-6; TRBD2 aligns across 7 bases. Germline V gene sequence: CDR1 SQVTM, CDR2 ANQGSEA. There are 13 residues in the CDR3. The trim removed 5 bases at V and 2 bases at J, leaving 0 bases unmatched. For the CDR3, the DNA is TGCAGCGTTCGGGGGGCTGGGGCCAACGTCCTGACTTTC. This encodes CSVRGAGANVLTF.

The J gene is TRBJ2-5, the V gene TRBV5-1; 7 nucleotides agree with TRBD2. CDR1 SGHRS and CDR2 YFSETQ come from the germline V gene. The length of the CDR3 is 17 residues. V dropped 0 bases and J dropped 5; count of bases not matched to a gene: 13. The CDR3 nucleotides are TGCGCCAGCAGCTTGGTAGGGTCTAGCGGCCTCCGGGAGACCCAGTACTTC. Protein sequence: CASSLVGSSGLRETQYF.

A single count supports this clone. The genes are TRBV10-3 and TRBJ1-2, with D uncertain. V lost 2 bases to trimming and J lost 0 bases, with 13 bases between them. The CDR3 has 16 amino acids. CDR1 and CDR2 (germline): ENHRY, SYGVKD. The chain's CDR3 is CAISERFGRTNYGYTF. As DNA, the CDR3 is TGTGCCATCAGTGAGAGATTCGGACGGACTAACTATGGCTACACCTTC.

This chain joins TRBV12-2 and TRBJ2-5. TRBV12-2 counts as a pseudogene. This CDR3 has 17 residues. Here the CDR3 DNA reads TGTGCAAGTCGCTTCGGACGTGTCCTACCACTACAAGAGACCCAGTACTTC. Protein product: CASRFGRVLPLQETQYF.

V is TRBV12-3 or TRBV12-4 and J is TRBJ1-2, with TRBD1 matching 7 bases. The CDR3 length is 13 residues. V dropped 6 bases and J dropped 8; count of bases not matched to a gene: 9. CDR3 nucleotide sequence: TGTGCCAGCAGGGAACAGGGGAGGGCGGGCTACACCTTC. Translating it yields CASREQGRAGYTF.

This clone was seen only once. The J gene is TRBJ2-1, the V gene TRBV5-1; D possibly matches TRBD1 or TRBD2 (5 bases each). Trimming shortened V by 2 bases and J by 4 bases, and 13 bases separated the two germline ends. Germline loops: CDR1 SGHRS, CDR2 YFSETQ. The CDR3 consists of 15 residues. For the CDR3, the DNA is TGCGCCAGCAGCTTTGTGGGGACCCAATACAATGAGCAGTTCTTC. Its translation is CASSFVGTQYNEQFF.

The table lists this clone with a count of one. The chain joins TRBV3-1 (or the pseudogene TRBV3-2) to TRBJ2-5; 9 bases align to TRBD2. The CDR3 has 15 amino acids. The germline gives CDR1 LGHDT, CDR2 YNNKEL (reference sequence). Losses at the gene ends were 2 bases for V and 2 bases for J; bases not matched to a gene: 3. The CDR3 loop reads CASSQTSGGQETQYF. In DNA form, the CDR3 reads TGTGCCAGCAGCCAAACGAGCGGGGGGCAAGAGACCCAGTACTTC.

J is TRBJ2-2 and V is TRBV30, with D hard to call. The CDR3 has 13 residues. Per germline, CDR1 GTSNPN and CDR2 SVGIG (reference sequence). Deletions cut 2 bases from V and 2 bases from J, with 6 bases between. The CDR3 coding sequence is TGTGCCTGGAGTCGTTACAACACCGGGGAGCTGTTTTTT. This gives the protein CAWSRYNTGELFF. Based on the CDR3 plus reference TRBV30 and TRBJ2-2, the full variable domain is SQTIHQWPATLVQPVGSPLSLECTVEGTSNPNLYWYRQAAGRGLQLLFYSVGIGQISSEVPQNLSASRPQDRQFILSSKKLLLSDSGFYLCAWSRYNTGELFFGEGSRLTVL.

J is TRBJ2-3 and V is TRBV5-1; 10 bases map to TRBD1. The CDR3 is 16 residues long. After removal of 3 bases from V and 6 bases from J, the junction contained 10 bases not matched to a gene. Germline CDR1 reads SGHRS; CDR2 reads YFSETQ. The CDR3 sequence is CASSSQLGTGEDTQYF. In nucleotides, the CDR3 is TGCGCCAGCAGCTCACAGTTGGGGACAGGGGAGGATACGCAGTATTTT.

The DNA of the CDR3 is TGTGCCAGCTCACCCTTGGATTCCGGGGAGCTGTTTTTT. Translated: CASSPLDSGELFF. The chain is built from TRBV18 and TRBJ2-2, with D uncertain. V lost 3 bases to trimming and J lost 6 bases, with 8 bases between them. The germline V gene encodes CDR1 KGHSH and CDR2 LQKENI. The CDR3 spans 13 residues.

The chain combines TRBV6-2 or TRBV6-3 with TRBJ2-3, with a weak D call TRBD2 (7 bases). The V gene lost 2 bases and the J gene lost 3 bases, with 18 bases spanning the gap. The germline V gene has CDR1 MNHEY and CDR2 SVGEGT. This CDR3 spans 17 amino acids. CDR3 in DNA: TGTGCCAGCAGTTACGGGGTTGTGGGGGGGCAAACAGATACGCAGTATTTT. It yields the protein CASSYGVVGGQTDTQYF.

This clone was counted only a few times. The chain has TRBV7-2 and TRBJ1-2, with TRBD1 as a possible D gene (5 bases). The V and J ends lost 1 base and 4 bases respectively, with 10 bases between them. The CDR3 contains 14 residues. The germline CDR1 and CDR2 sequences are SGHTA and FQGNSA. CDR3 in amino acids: CASSLVQGSYGYTF. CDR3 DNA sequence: TGTGCCAGCAGCTTAGTCCAGGGAAGCTATGGCTACACCTTC.

CDR3 nucleotides: TGCGCCAGCAGCTTTTTCCTTTCGGCCTATGCACCGGATACGCAGTATTTT. Encoded protein: CASSFFLSAYAPDTQYF. The V call is TRBV5-1, the J call TRBJ2-3; unclear D gene. Between the trimmed V and J ends, which lost 2 bases and 6 bases, there was a span of 22 bases. The CDR3 runs 17 residues. In germline, CDR1 is SGHRS, CDR2 YFSETQ. The whole variable domain, remainder taken from reference TRBV5-1 and TRBJ2-3, is KAGVTQTPRYLIKTRGQQVTLSCSPISGHRSVSWYQQTPGQGLQFLFEYFSETQRNKGNFPGRFSGRQFSNSRSEMNVSTLELGDSALYLCASSFFLSAYAPDTQYFGPGTRLTVL.

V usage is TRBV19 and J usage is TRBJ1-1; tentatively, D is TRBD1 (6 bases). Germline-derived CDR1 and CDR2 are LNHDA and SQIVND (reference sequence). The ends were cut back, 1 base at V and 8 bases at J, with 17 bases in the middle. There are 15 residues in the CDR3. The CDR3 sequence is CASSIGTARGSEAFF. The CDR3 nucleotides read TGTGCCAGTAGTATAGGGACAGCCCGGGGGTCCGAAGCTTTCTTT.

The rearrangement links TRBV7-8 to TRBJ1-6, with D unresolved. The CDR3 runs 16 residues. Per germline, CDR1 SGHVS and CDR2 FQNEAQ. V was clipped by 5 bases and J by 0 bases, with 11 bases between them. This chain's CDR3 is CASSLRHSSYNSPLHF. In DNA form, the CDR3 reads TGTGCCAGCAGCCTGCGACATTCCTCCTATAATTCACCCCTCCACTTT.

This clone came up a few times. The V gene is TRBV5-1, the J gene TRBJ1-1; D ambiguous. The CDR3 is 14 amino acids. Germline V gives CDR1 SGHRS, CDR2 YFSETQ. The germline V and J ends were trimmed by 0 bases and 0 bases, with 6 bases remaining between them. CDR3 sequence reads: CASSLGPMNTEAFF. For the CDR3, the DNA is TGCGCCAGCAGCTTGGGACCGATGAACACTGAAGCTTTCTTT. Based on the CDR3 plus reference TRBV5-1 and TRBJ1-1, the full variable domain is KAGVTQTPRYLIKTRGQQVTLSCSPISGHRSVSWYQQTPGQGLQFLFEYFSETQRNKGNFPGRFSGRQFSNSRSEMNVSTLELGDSALYLCASSLGPMNTEAFFGQGTRLTVV.

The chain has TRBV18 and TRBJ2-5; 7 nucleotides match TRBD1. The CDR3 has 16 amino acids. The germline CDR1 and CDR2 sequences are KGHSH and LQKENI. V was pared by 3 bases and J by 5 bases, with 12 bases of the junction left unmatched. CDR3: CASSPILTGTRETQYF. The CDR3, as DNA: TGTGCCAGCTCACCCATCCTGACAGGGACCCGGGAGACCCAGTACTTC.

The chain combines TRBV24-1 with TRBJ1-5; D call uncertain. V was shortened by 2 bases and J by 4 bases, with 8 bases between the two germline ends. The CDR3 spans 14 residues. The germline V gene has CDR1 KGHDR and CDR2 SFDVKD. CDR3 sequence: CATSDSRTNQPQHF. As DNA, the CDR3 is TGTGCCACCAGTGATTCCCGAACGAATCAGCCCCAGCATTTT.

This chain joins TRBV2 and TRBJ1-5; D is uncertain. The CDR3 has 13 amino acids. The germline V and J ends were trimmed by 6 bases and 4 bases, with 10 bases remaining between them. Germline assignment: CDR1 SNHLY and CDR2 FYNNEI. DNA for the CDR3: TGTGCCAGCAGCGCCATAGGAAATCAGCCCCAGCATTTT. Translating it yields CASSAIGNQPQHF.

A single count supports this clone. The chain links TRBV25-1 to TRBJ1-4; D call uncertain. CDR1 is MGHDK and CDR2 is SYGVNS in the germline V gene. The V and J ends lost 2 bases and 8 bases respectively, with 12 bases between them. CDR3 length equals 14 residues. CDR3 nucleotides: TGTGCCAGCAGTGAACGCCGGGTTCCGGAAAAACTGTTTTTT. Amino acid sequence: CASSERRVPEKLFF.

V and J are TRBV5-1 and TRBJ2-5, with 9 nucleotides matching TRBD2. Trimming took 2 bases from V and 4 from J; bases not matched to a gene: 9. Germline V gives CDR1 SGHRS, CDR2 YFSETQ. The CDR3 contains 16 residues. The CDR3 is CASSLGLAGNPETQYF. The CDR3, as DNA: TGCGCCAGCAGCTTAGGCCTAGCGGGGAACCCAGAGACCCAGTACTTC.

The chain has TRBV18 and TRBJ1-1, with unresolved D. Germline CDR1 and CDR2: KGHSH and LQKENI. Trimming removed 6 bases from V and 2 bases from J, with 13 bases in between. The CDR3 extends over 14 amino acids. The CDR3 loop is CASSPGIGNTEAFF. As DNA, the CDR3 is TGTGCCAGCTCCCCAGGAATCGGTAACACTGAAGCTTTCTTT. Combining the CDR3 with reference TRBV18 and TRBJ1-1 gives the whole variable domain NAGVMQNPRHLVRRRGQEARLRCSPMKGHSHVYWYRQLPEEGLKFMVYLQKENIIDESGMPKERFSAEFPKEGPSILRIQQVVRGDSAAYFCASSPGIGNTEAFFGQGTRLTVV.

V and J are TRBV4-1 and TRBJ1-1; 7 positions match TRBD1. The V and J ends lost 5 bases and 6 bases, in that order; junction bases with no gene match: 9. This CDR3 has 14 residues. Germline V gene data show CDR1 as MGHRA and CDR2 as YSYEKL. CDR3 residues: CASSAPTGTPEAFF. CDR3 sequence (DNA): TGCGCCAGCAGCGCCCCGACAGGGACCCCTGAAGCTTTCTTT.

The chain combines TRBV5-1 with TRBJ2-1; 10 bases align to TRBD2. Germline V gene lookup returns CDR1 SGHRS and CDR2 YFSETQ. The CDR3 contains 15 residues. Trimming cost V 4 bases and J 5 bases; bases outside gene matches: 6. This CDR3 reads CASSPLAGNDNEQFF. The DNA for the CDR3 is TGCGCCAGCAGCCCACTAGCGGGAAATGACAATGAGCAGTTCTTC.

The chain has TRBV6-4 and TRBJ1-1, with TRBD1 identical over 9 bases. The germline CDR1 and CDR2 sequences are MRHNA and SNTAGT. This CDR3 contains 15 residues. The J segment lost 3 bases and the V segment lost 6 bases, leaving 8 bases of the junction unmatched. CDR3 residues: CASRRQGGLDTEAFF. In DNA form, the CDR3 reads TGTGCCAGCAGACGACAGGGGGGGTTAGACACTGAAGCTTTCTTT.

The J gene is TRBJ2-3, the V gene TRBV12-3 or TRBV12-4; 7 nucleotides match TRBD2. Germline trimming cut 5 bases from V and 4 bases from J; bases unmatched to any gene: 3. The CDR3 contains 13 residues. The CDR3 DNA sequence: TGTGCCAGCAGTAGACTAGCATCAGATACGCAGTATTTT. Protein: CASSRLASDTQYF.

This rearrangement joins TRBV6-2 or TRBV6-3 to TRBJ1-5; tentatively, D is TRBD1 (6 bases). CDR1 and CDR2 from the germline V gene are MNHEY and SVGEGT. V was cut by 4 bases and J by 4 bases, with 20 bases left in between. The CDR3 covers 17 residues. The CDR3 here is CASSSSMTGLRNQPQHF. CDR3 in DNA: TGTGCCAGCAGTTCATCAATGACAGGTCTCCGAAATCAGCCCCAGCATTTT.

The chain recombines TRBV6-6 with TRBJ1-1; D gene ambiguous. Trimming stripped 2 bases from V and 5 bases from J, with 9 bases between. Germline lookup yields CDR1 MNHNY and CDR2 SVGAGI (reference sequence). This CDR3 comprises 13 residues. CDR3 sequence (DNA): TGTGCCAGCAGTTACGTGGAGGGAACTGAAGCTTTCTTT. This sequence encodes CASSYVEGTEAFF.

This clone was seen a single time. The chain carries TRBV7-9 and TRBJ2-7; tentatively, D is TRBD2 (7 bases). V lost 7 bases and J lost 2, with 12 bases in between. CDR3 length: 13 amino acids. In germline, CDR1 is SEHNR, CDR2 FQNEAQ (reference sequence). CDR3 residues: CASKGGGPYEQYV. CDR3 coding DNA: TGTGCCAGCAAGGGAGGGGGGCCCTACGAGCAGTACGTC.

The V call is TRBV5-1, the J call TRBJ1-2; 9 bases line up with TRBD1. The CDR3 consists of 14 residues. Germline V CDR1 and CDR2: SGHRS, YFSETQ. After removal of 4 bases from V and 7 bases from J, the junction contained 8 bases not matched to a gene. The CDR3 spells CASSALQGAGGYTF. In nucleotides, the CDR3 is TGCGCCAGCAGCGCCCTACAGGGGGCAGGTGGCTACACCTTC.